Below, one TCR beta chain is given with its context. Unique molecular identifiers tagged the TCRbeta library. TCRdb reprocessed the PCR reads via MiXCR and lists one record per CDR3 protein. The table records about 500,000 distinct CDR3 sequences, less than 35% of them present only once. The data were obtained in a study of T-cell reconstitution after alpha-beta-depleted transplantation in children. Between the trimmed V and J ends, which lost 5 bases and 7 bases, there was a span of 17 bases. The V gene's germline CDR1 is DFQATT and CDR2 SNEGSKA (reference sequence). The CDR3 runs 13 residues. The sequence derives from a human donor who donated a stem cell graft to a child with aplastic anemia. Sequencing used PBMCs from the stem cell graft donor, obtained from the stem cell graft. The chain recombines TRBV20-1 with TRBJ1-1; D is unresolved. This CDR3 is CSAGGISDGEAFF. The CDR3 coding sequence is TGCAGTGCTGGCGGCATTTCGGACGGTGAAGCTTTCTTT.